This T cell receptor (beta chain) is drawn from a study of cytomegalovirus exposure and HLA in healthy donors. Findings and caveats of the study: Excluded were some V segments that proved indistinguishable, including TRBV6-2 and TRBV6-3.

A note on this clone: Its matching antigen is unknown.

Looked up from germline, CDR1 is MDHEN and CDR2 is SYDVKM. Trimming cost V 7 bases and J 1 base; bases outside gene matches: 10. The CDR3 loop spans 15 amino acids. Amplification used 60 Vbeta primers and 13 Jbeta primers. Sequencing was performed with immunoSEQ multiplex PCR; in TCRdb, only in-frame clones are kept and a portion is missing. The sample carries about 96,000 clones, approximately 74% recorded once. The sample comprised PBMCs. The chain couples TRBV28 to TRBJ2-7; 7 bases are shared with TRBD1. This sequence was found in a female donor in good health and CMV-seropositive. In nucleotides, the CDR3 is TGTGCCAGCAACCCTAGAGGGGGCCGGTCCTACGAGCAGTACTTC. As protein: CASNPRGGRSYEQYF. Combining the CDR3 with reference TRBV28 and TRBJ2-7 gives the whole variable domain DVKVTQSSRYLVKRTGEKVFLECVQDMDHENMFWYRQDPGLGLRLIYFSYDVKMKEKGDIPEGYSVSREKKERFSLILESASTNQTSMYLCASNPRGGRSYEQYFGPGTRLTVT.